A single sample gave rise to the 25 T cell receptor beta chains below, sequenced in a study of radiotherapy plus CTLA-4 blockade in lung cancer. Clones were sequenced by immunoSEQ multiplex PCR, and TCRdb holds only the in-frame ones, with some missing. Counted here are some 66,000 clones, approximately 83% occurring once; the ten biggest clones make up less than 5%. Sequences were derived from peripheral blood, sampled from a patient treated with radiotherapy plus ipilimumab. All receptors come from a human donor with non-small cell lung cancer who had a partial response to radiotherapy plus ipilimumab.

This clone has only one observation. This sequence joins TRBV7-8 and TRBJ1-1; D is possibly TRBD1 (5 bases). The V gene lost 1 base and the J gene lost 3 bases, with 15 bases spanning the gap. The CDR3 is made up of 16 amino acids. The germline CDR1 and CDR2 sequences are SGHVS and FQNEAQ. CDR3 in amino acids: CASSLGLGWGDTEAFF. The CDR3 bases are TGTGCCAGCAGCTTAGGTTTGGGTTGGGGGGACACTGAAGCTTTCTTT.

The genes are TRBV30 and TRBJ1-1; perhaps TRBD1 as D (5 bases). The CDR3 sequence is 13 residues long. Deletions cut 0 bases from V and 8 bases from J, with 13 bases between. Germline assignment: CDR1 GTSNPN and CDR2 SVGIG (reference sequence). CDR3 protein: CAWSVQAQVEAFF. DNA of the CDR3: TGTGCCTGGAGTGTACAGGCTCAGGTGGAAGCTTTCTTT. Supplemented by reference TRBV30 and TRBJ1-1, the full variable domain reads SQTIHQWPATLVQPVGSPLSLECTVEGTSNPNLYWYRQAAGRGLQLLFYSVGIGQISSEVPQNLSASRPQDRQFILSSKKLLLSDSGFYLCAWSVQAQVEAFFGQGTRLTVV.

The chain has TRBV5-6 and TRBJ1-3; 9 bases map to TRBD1. The J segment lost 0 bases and the V segment lost 1 base, leaving 11 bases of the junction unmatched. The CDR3 is 19 amino acids. Per germline, CDR1 SGHDT and CDR2 YYEEEE. The CDR3 region has the DNA TGTGCCAGCAGCTTGCGGACAGGGGCCCCGGGATACTCTGGAAACACCATATATTTT. Translation gives CASSLRTGAPGYSGNTIYF.

J is TRBJ2-1 and V is TRBV5-1; 8 nucleotides line up with TRBD2. The germline gives CDR1 SGHRS, CDR2 YFSETQ. J was trimmed by 8 bases and V by 0 bases; bases with no gene match: 7. The CDR3 contains 15 residues. In nucleotides, the CDR3 is TGCGCCAGCAGCTTGGATACGGGAGGGCCCTATGAGCAGTTCTTC. This translates into CASSLDTGGPYEQFF. Full variable domain (outside the CDR3, taken from reference TRBV5-1 and TRBJ2-1): KAGVTQTPRYLIKTRGQQVTLSCSPISGHRSVSWYQQTPGQGLQFLFEYFSETQRNKGNFPGRFSGRQFSNSRSEMNVSTLELGDSALYLCASSLDTGGPYEQFFGPGTRLTVL.

The V call is TRBV7-9, the J call TRBJ2-2; perhaps TRBD2 as D (5 bases). The CDR3 is 14 amino acids. V was pared by 4 bases and J by 3 bases, with 9 bases between. Looked up from germline, CDR1 is SEHNR and CDR2 is FQNEAQ (reference sequence). The CDR3 is CASSSGLYTGELFF. CDR3 sequence (DNA): TGTGCCAGCAGCTCAGGACTCTACACCGGGGAGCTGTTTTTT.

The chain has TRBV30 and TRBJ1-3; possible D gene TRBD1, 5 bases. This CDR3 spans 15 amino acids. Trimming left V 3 bases short and J 2 bases short, with 14 bases between. Germline V lookup: CDR1 GTSNPN, CDR2 SVGIG (reference sequence). This CDR3 reads CAWSPIGGAGNTIYF. The CDR3 DNA is TGTGCCTGGAGCCCAATCGGGGGGGCTGGAAACACCATATATTTT.

This clone is a singleton in its sample. The rearrangement joins TRBV10-3 to TRBJ2-7; the D is unclear. Germline V lookup: CDR1 ENHRY, CDR2 SYGVKD. V was clipped by 10 bases and J by 1 base, with 11 bases between them. This CDR3 comprises 12 residues. CDR3 in amino acids: CATAKESYEQYF. The CDR3 bases are TGTGCCACTGCGAAGGAGTCCTACGAGCAGTACTTC.

The J gene is TRBJ1-6, the V gene TRBV6-5; no definite D call. The germline V gene has CDR1 MNHEY and CDR2 SVGAGI. The CDR3 consists of 14 residues. Deletions cut 6 bases from V and 7 bases from J, with 13 bases between. The DNA for the CDR3 is TGTGCCAGCAGCCCTCGGGTAGCGAATTCACCCCTCCACTTT. This gives the protein CASSPRVANSPLHF.

This chain joins TRBV29-1 and TRBJ2-5; TRBD2 aligns across 11 bases. This CDR3 is 17 amino acids long. Germline CDR1 SQVTM, CDR2 ANQGSEA. J lost 6 bases, V lost 4 bases, and 16 bases had no gene match. CDR3 residues: CSVGNRLAGPTQQTQYF. The CDR3 coding sequence is TGCAGCGTTGGAAATCGACTAGCGGGACCCACCCAGCAGACCCAGTACTTC.

This clone was seen only once. In DNA form, the CDR3 reads TGTGCCAGCAGCCAATCCAGGGTCGATTACTACGAGCAGTACTTC. Encoded protein: CASSQSRVDYYEQYF. This chain uses TRBV14 with TRBJ2-7, with D possibly being TRBD1 (5 bases). This CDR3 region has 15 residues. Per germline, CDR1 SGHDN and CDR2 FVKESK. V was clipped by 2 bases and J by 3 bases, with 14 bases between them.

The J gene is TRBJ2-7, the V gene TRBV7-2, with 7 bases identical to TRBD2. Unmatched junction bases numbered 9, after V lost 5 bases and J lost 2 bases. The germline V gene encodes CDR1 SGHTA and CDR2 FQGNSA. CDR3 length: 15 amino acids. The CDR3 loop reads CASSVRGRSAYEQYF. CDR3 nucleotide sequence: TGTGCCAGCAGCGTCCGCGGGAGATCGGCCTACGAGCAGTACTTC.

The chain combines TRBV7-9 with TRBJ2-3; TRBD2 might be the D (6 bases). CDR1 SEHNR and CDR2 FQNEAQ come from the germline V gene (reference sequence). Trimming shortened V by 3 bases and J by 2 bases, and 12 bases separated the two germline ends. The CDR3 sequence is 15 residues long. The CDR3 reads CASSLGLPTTDTQYF. CDR3 DNA sequence: TGTGCCAGCAGCTTGGGACTTCCTACCACAGATACGCAGTATTTT.

The V and J genes are TRBV7-2 and TRBJ1-2, with D hard to call. Germline V lookup: CDR1 SGHTA, CDR2 FQGNSA. Trimming took 5 bases from V and 3 from J, leaving 10 bases between them. The length of the CDR3 is 13 residues. The CDR3 coding sequence is TGTGCCAGCAGCCCCGACATGGACTATGGCTACACCTTC. It encodes CASSPDMDYGYTF. Based on the CDR3 plus reference TRBV7-2 and TRBJ1-2, the full variable domain is GAGVSQSPSNKVTEKGKDVELRCDPISGHTALYWYRQSLGQGLEFLIYFQGNSAPDKSGLPSDRFSAERTGGSVSTLTIQRTQQEDSAVYLCASSPDMDYGYTFGSGTRLTVV.

V is TRBV10-3 and J is TRBJ2-3; 9 nucleotides line up with TRBD1. The J segment lost 0 bases and the V segment lost 4 bases, leaving 5 bases of the junction unmatched. This CDR3 region has 16 residues. Germline values: CDR1 ENHRY, CDR2 SYGVKD. CDR3 sequence: CAISGGTGSSTDTQYF. CDR3 bases: TGTGCCATCAGTGGCGGGACAGGGTCTAGCACAGATACGCAGTATTTT.

V usage is TRBV5-1 and J usage is TRBJ1-1, with TRBD1 as a possible D gene (5 bases). Germline-derived CDR1 and CDR2 are SGHRS and YFSETQ. CDR3 length: 15 amino acids. V was shortened by 4 bases and J by 2 bases, with 15 bases between the two germline ends. For the CDR3, the DNA is TGCGCCAGCAGCCCCGTTGTGCAGGGAAACACTGAAGCTTTCTTT. Protein sequence: CASSPVVQGNTEAFF.

The chain carries TRBV30 and TRBJ2-5; TRBD1 aligns across 7 bases. V shed 0 bases, J shed 4 bases, and the junction held 5 bases outside the gene matches. Looked up from germline, CDR1 is GTSNPN and CDR2 is SVGIG (reference sequence). The CDR3 runs 14 residues. The chain's CDR3 is CAWSVKGAGETQYF. Here the CDR3 DNA reads TGTGCCTGGAGTGTCAAGGGGGCGGGAGAGACCCAGTACTTC.

The V and J genes are TRBV19 and TRBJ1-5; TRBD1 is a possible D gene (5 bases). The V gene lost 7 bases and the J gene lost 4 bases, with 14 bases spanning the gap. The CDR3 extends over 14 amino acids. CDR1 and CDR2 from the germline V gene are LNHDA and SQIVND (reference sequence). The CDR3 protein is CASTQDSYNQPQHF. The CDR3 DNA reads as TGTGCCAGTACCCAAGACAGCTATAATCAGCCCCAGCATTTT. Supplemented by reference TRBV19 and TRBJ1-5, the full variable domain reads DGGITQSPKYLFRKEGQNVTLSCEQNLNHDAMYWYRQDPGQGLRLIYYSQIVNDFQKGDIAEGYSVSREKKESFPLTVTSAQKNPTAFYLCASTQDSYNQPQHFGDGTRLSIL.

This clone was detected a few times. This chain connects TRBV18 to TRBJ2-7; D may be TRBD2 (5 bases). V lost 3 bases and J 0 bases, leaving 6 bases between the germline ends. Germline CDR1 reads KGHSH; CDR2 reads LQKENI. The CDR3 loop spans 13 amino acids. The CDR3: CASSPGDSYEQYF. In DNA, the CDR3 is TGTGCCAGCTCACCCGGGGACTCCTACGAGCAGTACTTC.

V and J are TRBV19 and TRBJ2-1; possibly TRBD2 for D (6 bases). This CDR3 spans 15 amino acids. Germline loops: CDR1 LNHDA, CDR2 SQIVND (reference sequence). V lost 3 bases to trimming and J lost 4 bases, with 13 bases between them. CDR3 sequence: CASSIGTGGYNEQFF. The CDR3 DNA sequence: TGTGCCAGTAGTATCGGGACTGGGGGGTACAATGAGCAGTTCTTC.

This chain links TRBV2 with TRBJ2-5; tentatively, D is TRBD1 (6 bases). The CDR3 sequence is 15 residues long. Germline CDR1 is SNHLY and CDR2 is FYNNEI. Between the trimmed V and J ends, which lost 4 bases and 2 bases, there was a span of 14 bases. CDR3 amino acids: CASSVLPGEQETQYF. The CDR3 DNA is TGTGCCAGCAGTGTTCTGCCAGGGGAACAAGAGACCCAGTACTTC.

This clone was counted a single time. The chain has TRBV7-8 and TRBJ2-5; TRBD2 might be the D (5 bases). The CDR3 spans 14 residues. Per germline, CDR1 SGHVS and CDR2 FQNEAQ. V dropped 2 bases and J dropped 4 bases, with 11 bases sitting between them. CDR3 in amino acids: CASSLLRAGETQYF. The CDR3 region has the DNA TGTGCCAGCAGCTTACTGAGGGCGGGAGAGACCCAGTACTTC.

This clone was observed once. The rearrangement joins TRBV6-5 to TRBJ2-7; 7 nucleotides align to TRBD2. The germline V gene encodes CDR1 MNHEY and CDR2 SVGAGI. After removal of 6 bases from V and 3 bases from J, the junction contained 11 bases not matched to a gene. The CDR3 is made up of 15 amino acids. CDR3 nucleotides: TGTGCCAGCAGGGGAGGGGCAGCGCATTTCTACGAGCAGTACTTC. Translating it yields CASRGGAAHFYEQYF.

The chain combines TRBV7-2 with TRBJ2-7, with 8 nucleotides matching TRBD1. CDR3 length equals 14 residues. Germline V gene sequence: CDR1 SGHTA, CDR2 FQGNSA. The ends lost 5 bases at V and 7 bases at J; junction bases unmatched: 10. CDR3 nucleotide sequence: TGTGCCAGCAGCCCTGAGATAGGGGACAGGGAGCAGTACTTC. This gives the protein CASSPEIGDREQYF.

This clone occurred a few times. The rearrangement uses TRBV28 and TRBJ2-5; 10 nucleotides match TRBD1. CDR1 and CDR2 from the germline V gene are MDHEN and SYDVKM. This CDR3 comprises 16 residues. The V gene end was trimmed by 6 bases and the J gene end by 5 bases; junction bases not matched to a gene: 12. In DNA form, the CDR3 reads TGTGCCAGCAGACACGGGACAGGGGTATCTCCGGAGACCCAGTACTTC. This translates into CASRHGTGVSPETQYF.

The J gene is TRBJ2-7, the V gene TRBV15; D ambiguous. The CDR3 runs to 13 residues. Per the germline V gene, CDR1 is LNHNV and CDR2 is YYDKDF (reference sequence). With 0 bases removed from V and 4 bases from J, the gap between germline ends came to 7 bases. The CDR3 here is CATSREQNYEQYF. The CDR3 DNA follows: TGTGCCACCAGCAGAGAACAGAATTACGAGCAGTACTTC.